The 27 T cell receptor beta chains listed next were all sequenced from one sample in a study of T cells in localized non-small cell lung cancer. Data came from immunoSEQ multiplex PCR; TCRdb stores just in-frame clones and leaves some out. The table shows about 40,000 clones, with around nine tenths occurring only once. The specimen comprised peripheral blood, sampled before any cancer treatment. Every receptor here comes from a woman aged 35 to 75 with stage I lung adenocarcinoma.

The chain has TRBV5-1 and TRBJ1-4; 7 nucleotides line up with TRBD1. The V gene's germline CDR1 is SGHRS and CDR2 YFSETQ. The CDR3 length is 15 residues. V dropped 1 base and J dropped 4; count of bases not matched to a gene: 4. The CDR3 protein is CASSLRGLGNEKLFF. For the CDR3, the DNA is TGCGCCAGCAGCTTGAGGGGGCTTGGTAATGAAAAACTGTTTTTT.

The V gene is TRBV7-6, the J gene TRBJ2-5, with TRBD1 matching over 8 bases. The ends lost 5 bases at V and 5 bases at J; junction bases unmatched: 16. CDR1 is SGHVS, CDR2 FNYEAQ, per germline. This CDR3 contains 17 residues. For the CDR3, the DNA is TGTGCCAGCAGCCCCGGGACAGGTATACCCACGGGGGAGACCCAGTACTTC. It yields the protein CASSPGTGIPTGETQYF.

This clone is a singleton in its sample. CDR3 amino acids: CASSLALGLQETQYF. The CDR3 DNA reads as TGCGCCAGCAGCTTGGCCTTGGGCCTCCAAGAGACCCAGTACTTC. The rearrangement uses TRBV5-1 and TRBJ2-5; unclear D gene. The V and J ends lost 0 bases and 1 base respectively, with 10 bases between them. In germline, CDR1 is SGHRS, CDR2 YFSETQ. The CDR3 has 15 amino acids.

The chain recombines TRBV25-1 with TRBJ2-1, with D uncertain. V was pared by 1 base and J by 8 bases, with 24 bases between. The CDR3 has 18 amino acids. The germline V gene encodes CDR1 MGHDK and CDR2 SYGVNS. CDR3 region: CASSEFSMARPERYEQFF. For the CDR3, the DNA is TGTGCCAGCAGTGAATTCTCTATGGCGCGCCCCGAACGGTATGAGCAGTTCTTC. Using reference TRBV25-1 and TRBJ2-1 for the parts outside the CDR3, the full variable domain is EADIYQTPRYLVIGTGKKITLECSQTMGHDKMYWYQQDPGMELHLIHYSYGVNSTEKGDLSSESTVSRIRTEHFPLTLESARPSHTSQYLCASSEFSMARPERYEQFFGPGTRLTVL.

This chain links TRBV6-4 with TRBJ2-3; TRBD1 aligns across 7 bases. This CDR3 is built from 16 residues. V trimming: 5 bases; J trimming: 1 base; junction bases outside the gene matches: 9. Germline loops: CDR1 MRHNA, CDR2 SNTAGT. As DNA, the CDR3 is TGTGCCAGCAGTCCGACCCGACAGGGAGGCACAGATACGCAGTATTTT. Its translation: CASSPTRQGGTDTQYF.

This rearrangement joins TRBV4-2 to TRBJ1-4, with TRBD1 as a possible D gene (5 bases). Trimming cost V 5 bases and J 5 bases, with 15 bases left between them. This CDR3 is built from 15 residues. Looked up from germline, CDR1 is LGHNA and CDR2 is YNFKEQ. The CDR3 sequence is CASSNGTIMNEKLFF. As DNA, the CDR3 is TGTGCCAGCAGCAACGGGACGATAATGAATGAAAAACTGTTTTTT.

The rearrangement links TRBV10-3 to TRBJ1-1; D possibly corresponds to TRBD1 (5 bases). The ends were cut back, 6 bases at V and 6 bases at J, with 14 bases in the middle. CDR3 length: 13 amino acids. Germline CDR1 ENHRY, CDR2 SYGVKD. CDR3 amino acids: CAIRWGDGAEAFF. CDR3 coding DNA: TGTGCCATCAGATGGGGGGACGGGGCTGAAGCTTTCTTT.

This chain connects TRBV5-1 to TRBJ2-1; 9 bases match TRBD2. The V segment lost 0 bases and the J segment 4 bases; nucleotides outside the gene matches: 5. CDR1 is SGHRS and CDR2 is YFSETQ in the germline V gene. The CDR3 covers 16 residues. The CDR3 sequence is CASSLGALAGYNEQFF. The CDR3 DNA reads TGCGCCAGCAGCTTGGGAGCCCTAGCGGGGTACAATGAGCAGTTCTTC.

The chain is built from TRBV21-1 and TRBJ2-7; the DNA was not used to check the table's D call, TRBD1. TRBV21-1 is termed a pseudogene. CDR3 length: 15 residues. CDR3 residues: CASRPDRTPYYEQYF. As DNA, the CDR3 is TGTGCCAGCAGGCCCGACAGGACCCCCTACTACGAGCAGTACTTC.

The gene calls are TRBV29-1 and TRBJ1-1; D remains unclear. The CDR3 spans 12 residues. V lost 5 bases to trimming and J lost 5 bases, with 12 bases between them. Germline V gene lookup returns CDR1 SQVTM and CDR2 ANQGSEA. The CDR3 sequence is CSVCGVATEAFF. The CDR3 nucleotides are TGCAGCGTTTGTGGGGTGGCGACTGAAGCTTTCTTT.

The rearrangement uses TRBV5-1 and TRBJ1-6, with D hard to call. Germline CDR1 SGHRS, CDR2 YFSETQ. Trimming stripped 4 bases from V and 3 bases from J, with 14 bases between. This CDR3 comprises 16 residues. CDR3 amino acids: CASSESDRYYNSPLHF. The CDR3 DNA is TGCGCCAGCAGCGAATCGGACCGATACTATAATTCACCCCTCCACTTT. Full variable domain (rest looked up from reference TRBV5-1 and TRBJ1-6): KAGVTQTPRYLIKTRGQQVTLSCSPISGHRSVSWYQQTPGQGLQFLFEYFSETQRNKGNFPGRFSGRQFSNSRSEMNVSTLELGDSALYLCASSESDRYYNSPLHFGNGTRLTVT.

The CDR3 reads CASAVGGTHNEQFF. As DNA, the CDR3 is TGCGCCAGCGCCGTTGGTGGAACTCACAATGAGCAGTTCTTC. This chain uses TRBV5-1 with TRBJ2-1; D remains unclear. The germline V gene encodes CDR1 SGHRS and CDR2 YFSETQ. The CDR3 spans 14 residues. V lost 7 bases to trimming and J lost 5 bases, with 16 bases between them.

This sequence joins TRBV19 and TRBJ2-2, with D possibly called TRBD1 or TRBD2 (5 bases each). The germline V gene encodes CDR1 LNHDA and CDR2 SQIVND (reference sequence). V was pared by 6 bases and J by 8 bases, with 10 bases between. The CDR3 extends over 12 amino acids. The DNA for the CDR3 is TGTGCCAGTAGCGGGGCGTGGGGGGAGCTGTTTTTT. Residues: CASSGAWGELFF.

The rearrangement links TRBV7-2 to TRBJ2-7; TRBD1 or TRBD2 may be the D gene (5 bases each). The germline CDR1 and CDR2 sequences are SGHTA and FQGNSA. Deletions cut 1 base from V and 1 base from J, with 20 bases between. The CDR3 extends over 18 amino acids. The CDR3 DNA reads as TGTGCCAGCAGCTTAGATGGGGCGGGCTCATCCAATTCCTACGAGCAGTACTTC. Translation gives CASSLDGAGSSNSYEQYF.

V and J are TRBV5-1 and TRBJ2-3; no clear D gene. V was shortened by 2 bases and J by 2 bases, with 12 bases between the two germline ends. The V gene's germline CDR1 is SGHRS and CDR2 YFSETQ. The CDR3 runs to 15 residues. CDR3 residues: CASSLGDFPTDTQYF. DNA of the CDR3: TGCGCCAGCAGCTTAGGAGACTTTCCCACAGATACGCAGTATTTT.

The rearrangement links TRBV27 to TRBJ1-1; D not resolved. Germline CDR1 reads MNHEY; CDR2 reads SMNVEV (reference sequence). CDR3 length: 15 residues. V was pared by 1 base and J by 4 bases, with 13 bases between. DNA for the CDR3: TGTGCCAGCAGTTTATTGGGCGGTCTGAGCACTGAAGCTTTCTTT. Protein: CASSLLGGLSTEAFF.

The chain carries TRBV5-8 and TRBJ1-1, with 9 bases that match TRBD1. J lost 8 bases, V lost 7 bases, and 12 bases had no gene match. This CDR3 contains 14 residues. CDR1 and CDR2 (germline): SGHTS, YDEGEE. CDR3 coding DNA: TGTGCCAGCCGCCGTGGGACAGGGCGTTTGGAAGCTTTCTTT. Amino acids: CASRRGTGRLEAFF.

The chain combines TRBV6-5 with TRBJ1-1, with TRBD1 identical over 8 bases. Germline loops: CDR1 MNHEY, CDR2 SVGAGI. J was trimmed by 7 bases and V by 2 bases; bases with no gene match: 3. This CDR3 region has 13 residues. DNA for the CDR3: TGTGCCAGCAGTTACCCCGACAGGGGTGAAGCTTTCTTT. Translating gives CASSYPDRGEAFF.

The chain has TRBV2 and TRBJ1-1; no clear D. The CDR3 spans 15 residues. CDR1 is SNHLY, CDR2 FYNNEI, per germline. Trimming left V 2 bases short and J 1 base short, with 11 bases between. The CDR3 region is CASSEREGKNTEAFF. The CDR3 DNA is TGTGCCAGCAGTGAAAGGGAGGGCAAGAACACTGAAGCTTTCTTT.

The rearrangement joins TRBV7-9 to TRBJ1-3, with unresolved D. V was clipped by 4 bases and J by 0 bases, with 19 bases between them. Germline CDR1 and CDR2: SEHNR and FQNEAQ (reference sequence). CDR3 length: 18 amino acids. The CDR3 sequence is CASSSHLQDLSSGNTIYF. In DNA, the CDR3 is TGTGCCAGCAGCTCTCACCTCCAGGACCTGAGCTCTGGAAACACCATATATTTT.

The gene calls are TRBV2 and TRBJ2-2; TRBD1 matches at 9 bases. Germline V gives CDR1 SNHLY, CDR2 FYNNEI. The V and J ends lost 3 bases and 5 bases, in that order; junction bases with no gene match: 4. The CDR3 extends over 15 amino acids. CDR3 nucleotide sequence: TGTGCCAGCAGTGAGGGGACAGGGCATACCGGGGAGCTGTTTTTT. It yields the protein CASSEGTGHTGELFF.

The V and J genes are TRBV6-6 and TRBJ2-7, with a tentative D call TRBD2 (6 bases). In germline, CDR1 is MNHNY, CDR2 SVGAGI (reference sequence). CDR3 length: 14 residues. Trimming left V 2 bases short and J 4 bases short, with 12 bases between. The DNA of the CDR3 is TGTGCCAGCAGTTACGGCGGGATAGAGTACGAGCAGTACTTC. Residues: CASSYGGIEYEQYF.

The chain uses TRBV7-2 and TRBJ2-3; D is ambiguous. The CDR3 length is 13 residues. V was pared by 5 bases and J by 9 bases, with 15 bases between. CDR1 is SGHTA, CDR2 FQGNSA, per germline. CDR3 in amino acids: CASSPARSVTQYF. As DNA, the CDR3 is TGTGCCAGCAGCCCGGCGCGAAGCGTAACGCAGTATTTT.

The chain uses TRBV6-6 and TRBJ2-1; 8 bases are a match to TRBD2. CDR3 length: 14 residues. The V segment lost 6 bases and the J segment 6 bases; nucleotides outside the gene matches: 7. CDR1 MNHNY and CDR2 SVGAGI come from the germline V gene (reference sequence). The CDR3: CASSPRGGSNEQFF. CDR3 sequence (DNA): TGTGCCAGCAGCCCACGGGGGGGGTCCAATGAGCAGTTCTTC.

In regard to this clone: A junction boundary mismatches the germline segment, possibly from a read error. The chain couples TRBV19 to TRBJ2-5; TRBD1 agrees at 10 bases. CDR1 is LNHDA and CDR2 is SQIVND in the germline V gene (reference sequence). The CDR3 runs 16 residues. CDR3 sequence reads: CTSSTGMDRGKETQYF. In DNA form, the CDR3 reads TGTACCAGTAGTACTGGGATGGACAGGGGGAAAGAGACCCAGTACTTC.

V gene TRBV5-8 combines with J gene TRBJ2-5, with TRBD1 identical over 8 bases. V dropped 2 bases and J dropped 5; count of bases not matched to a gene: 5. The CDR3 length is 14 residues. The germline CDR1 and CDR2 sequences are SGHTS and YDEGEE. As DNA, the CDR3 is TGTGCCAGCAGCTTTTTGGACAGGGAGGAGACCCAGTACTTC. It specifies CASSFLDREETQYF.

The chain couples TRBV9 to TRBJ2-3; TRBD2 might be the D (6 bases). Germline values: CDR1 SGDLS, CDR2 YYNGEE. The CDR3 loop spans 16 amino acids. Deletions cut 1 base from V and 2 bases from J, with 14 bases between. DNA of the CDR3: TGTGCCAGCAGCGTAACCCCAGCGGGCAACACAGATACGCAGTATTTT. Translating it yields CASSVTPAGNTDTQYF.